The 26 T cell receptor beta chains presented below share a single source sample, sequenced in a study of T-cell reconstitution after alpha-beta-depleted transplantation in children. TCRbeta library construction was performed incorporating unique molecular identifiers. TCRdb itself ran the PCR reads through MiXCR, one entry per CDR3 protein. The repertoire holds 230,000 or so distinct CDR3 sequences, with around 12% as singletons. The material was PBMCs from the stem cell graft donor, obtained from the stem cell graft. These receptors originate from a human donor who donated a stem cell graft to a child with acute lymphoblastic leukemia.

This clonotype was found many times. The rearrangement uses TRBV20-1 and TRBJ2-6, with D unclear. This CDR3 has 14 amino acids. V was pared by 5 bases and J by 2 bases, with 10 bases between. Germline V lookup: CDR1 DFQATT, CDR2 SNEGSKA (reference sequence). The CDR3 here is CSAHPMAGANVLTF. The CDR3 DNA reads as TGCAGTGCTCACCCCATGGCTGGGGCCAACGTCCTGACTTTC.

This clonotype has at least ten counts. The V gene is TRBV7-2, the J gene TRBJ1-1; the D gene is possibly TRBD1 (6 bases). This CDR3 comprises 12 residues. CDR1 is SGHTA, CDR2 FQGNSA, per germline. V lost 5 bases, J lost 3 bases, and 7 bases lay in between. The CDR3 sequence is CASSGTYTEAFF. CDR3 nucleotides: TGTGCCAGCAGCGGGACATACACTGAAGCTTTCTTT.

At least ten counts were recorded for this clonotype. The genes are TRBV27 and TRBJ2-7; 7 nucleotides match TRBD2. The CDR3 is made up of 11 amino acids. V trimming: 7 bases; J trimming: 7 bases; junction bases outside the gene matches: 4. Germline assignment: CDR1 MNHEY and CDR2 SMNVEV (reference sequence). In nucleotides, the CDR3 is TGTGCCAGCAATTGGGGAGGGGAGCAGTACTTC. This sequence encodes CASNWGGEQYF.

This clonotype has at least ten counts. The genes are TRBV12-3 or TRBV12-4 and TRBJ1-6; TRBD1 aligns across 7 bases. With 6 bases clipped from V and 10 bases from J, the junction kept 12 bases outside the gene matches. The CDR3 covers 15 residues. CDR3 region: CASSVRGSPKSPLHF. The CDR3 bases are TGTGCCAGCAGCGTCAGGGGGAGTCCGAAGTCACCCCTCCACTTT.

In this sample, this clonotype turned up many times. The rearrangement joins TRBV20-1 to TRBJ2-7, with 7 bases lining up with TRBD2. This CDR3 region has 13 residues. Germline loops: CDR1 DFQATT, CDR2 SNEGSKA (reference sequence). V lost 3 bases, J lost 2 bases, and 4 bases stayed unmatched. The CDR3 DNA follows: TGCAGTGCTAGTCAAGGACTAGCCTACGAGCAGTACTTC. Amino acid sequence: CSASQGLAYEQYF.

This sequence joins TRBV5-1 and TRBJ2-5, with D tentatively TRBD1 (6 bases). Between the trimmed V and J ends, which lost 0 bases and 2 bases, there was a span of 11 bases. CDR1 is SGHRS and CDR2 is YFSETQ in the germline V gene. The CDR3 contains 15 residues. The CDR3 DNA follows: TGCGCCAGCAGCTTGGAGTACAGGGAACAAGAGACCCAGTACTTC. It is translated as CASSLEYREQETQYF.

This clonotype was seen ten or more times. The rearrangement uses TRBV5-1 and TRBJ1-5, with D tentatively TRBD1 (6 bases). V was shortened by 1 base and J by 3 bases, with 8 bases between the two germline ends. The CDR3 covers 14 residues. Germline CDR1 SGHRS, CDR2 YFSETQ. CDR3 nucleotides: TGCGCCAGCAGCTTGACAGGGCTCAATCAGCCCCAGCATTTT. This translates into CASSLTGLNQPQHF.

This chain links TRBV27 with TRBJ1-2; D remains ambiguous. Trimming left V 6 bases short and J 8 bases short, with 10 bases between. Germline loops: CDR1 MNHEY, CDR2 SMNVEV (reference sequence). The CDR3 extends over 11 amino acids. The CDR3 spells CASRGGRGYTF. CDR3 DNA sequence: TGTGCCAGCAGGGGAGGACGGGGCTACACCTTC.

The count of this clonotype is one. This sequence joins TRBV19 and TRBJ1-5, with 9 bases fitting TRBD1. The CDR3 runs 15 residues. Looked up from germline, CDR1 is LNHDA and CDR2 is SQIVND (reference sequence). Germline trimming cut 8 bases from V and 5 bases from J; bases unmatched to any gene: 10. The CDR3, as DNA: TGTGCCAGTTCCAGCCGGGACAGGGAGCATCAGCCCCAGCATTTT. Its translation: CASSSRDREHQPQHF.

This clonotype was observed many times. CDR3 loop: CASSYSWLAGSEQFF. Here the CDR3 DNA reads TGTGCCAGCAGTTACTCATGGTTGGCAGGTAGTGAGCAGTTCTTC. The rearrangement links TRBV6-5 to TRBJ2-1; D unclear. Germline lookup yields CDR1 MNHEY and CDR2 SVGAGI. The CDR3 loop spans 15 amino acids. With 0 bases removed from V and 9 bases from J, the gap between germline ends came to 15 bases.

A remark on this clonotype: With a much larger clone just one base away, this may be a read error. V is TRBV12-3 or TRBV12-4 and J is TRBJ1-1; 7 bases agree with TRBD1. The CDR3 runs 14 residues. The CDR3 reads CASNSGTENTDAFF. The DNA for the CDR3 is TGTGCCAGCAACTCCGGGACAGAGAACACTGACGCTTTCTTT.

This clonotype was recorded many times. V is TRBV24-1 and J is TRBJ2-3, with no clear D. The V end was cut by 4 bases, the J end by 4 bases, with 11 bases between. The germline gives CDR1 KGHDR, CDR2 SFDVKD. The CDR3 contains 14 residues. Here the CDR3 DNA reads TGTGCCACCAGTGACCCGGTTAGGCCAGATACGCAGTATTTT. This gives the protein CATSDPVRPDTQYF.

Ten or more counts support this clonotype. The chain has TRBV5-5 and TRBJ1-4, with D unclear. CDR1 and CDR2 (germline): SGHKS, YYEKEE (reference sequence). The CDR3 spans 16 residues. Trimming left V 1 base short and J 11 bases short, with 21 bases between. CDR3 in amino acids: CASSLLQAPKKEKLFF. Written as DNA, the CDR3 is TGTGCCAGCAGCTTGCTACAAGCCCCGAAAAAGGAGAAACTGTTTTTT.

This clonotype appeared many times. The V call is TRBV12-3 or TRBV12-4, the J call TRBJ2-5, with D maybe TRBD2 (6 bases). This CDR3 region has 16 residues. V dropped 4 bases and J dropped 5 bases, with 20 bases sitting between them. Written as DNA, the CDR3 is TGTGCCAGCAGTTGGGTAGTTCTAGCGAATAAGGAGACCCAGTACTTC. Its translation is CASSWVVLANKETQYF.

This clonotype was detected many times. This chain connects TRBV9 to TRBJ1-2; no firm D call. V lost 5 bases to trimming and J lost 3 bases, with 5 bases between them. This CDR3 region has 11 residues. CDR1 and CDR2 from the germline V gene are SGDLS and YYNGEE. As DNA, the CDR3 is TGTGCCAGCAGGTCAGACTATGGCTACACCTTC. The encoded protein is CASRSDYGYTF.

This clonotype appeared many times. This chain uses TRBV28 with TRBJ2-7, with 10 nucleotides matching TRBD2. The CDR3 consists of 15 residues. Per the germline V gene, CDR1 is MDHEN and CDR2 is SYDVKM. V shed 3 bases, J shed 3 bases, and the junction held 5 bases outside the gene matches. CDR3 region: CASSLNSGRLYEQYF. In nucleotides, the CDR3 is TGTGCCAGCAGTTTGAATAGCGGGAGGCTCTACGAGCAGTACTTC.

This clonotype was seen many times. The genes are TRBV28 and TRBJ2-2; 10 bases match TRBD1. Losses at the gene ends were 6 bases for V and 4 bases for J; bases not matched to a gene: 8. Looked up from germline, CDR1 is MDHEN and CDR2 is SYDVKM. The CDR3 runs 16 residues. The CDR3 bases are TGTGCCAGCAGCCGGGCCGGGACAGGGGTCACCGGGGAGCTGTTTTTT. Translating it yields CASSRAGTGVTGELFF.

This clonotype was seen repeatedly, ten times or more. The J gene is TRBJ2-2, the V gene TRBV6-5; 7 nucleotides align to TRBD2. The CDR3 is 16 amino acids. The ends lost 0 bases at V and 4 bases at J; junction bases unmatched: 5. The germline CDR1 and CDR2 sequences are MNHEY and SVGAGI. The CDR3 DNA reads TGTGCCAGCAGTTACTCGAAGGGAGGGACCACCGGGGAGCTGTTTTTT. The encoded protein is CASSYSKGGTTGELFF.

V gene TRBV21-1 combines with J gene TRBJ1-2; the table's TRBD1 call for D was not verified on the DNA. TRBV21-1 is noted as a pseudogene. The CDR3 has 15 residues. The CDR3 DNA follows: TGTGCCAGCAGCAAACCGGGGGGGCTGAACTATGGCTACACCTTC. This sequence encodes CASSKPGGLNYGYTF.

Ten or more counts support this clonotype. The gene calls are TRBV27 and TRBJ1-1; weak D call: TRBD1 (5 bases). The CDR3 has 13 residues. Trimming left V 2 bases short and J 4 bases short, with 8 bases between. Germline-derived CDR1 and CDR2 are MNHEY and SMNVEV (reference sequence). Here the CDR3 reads CASSLPGSTEAFF. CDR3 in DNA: TGTGCCAGCAGTTTACCAGGGAGCACTGAAGCTTTCTTT.

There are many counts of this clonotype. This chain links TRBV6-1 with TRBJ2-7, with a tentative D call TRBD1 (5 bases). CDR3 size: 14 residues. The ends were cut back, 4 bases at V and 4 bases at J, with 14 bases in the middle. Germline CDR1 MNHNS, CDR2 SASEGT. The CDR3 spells CASSVQGAPYEQYF. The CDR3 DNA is TGTGCCAGCAGTGTCCAGGGCGCCCCGTACGAGCAGTACTTC.

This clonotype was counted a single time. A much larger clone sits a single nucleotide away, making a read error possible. In DNA, the CDR3 is TGTGACATCGCCTCACGCGCAGGGGAATATGGCTACACCTTC. This gives the protein CDIASRAGEYGYTF. The rearrangement links TRBV10-3 to TRBJ1-2; tentatively, D is TRBD1 (6 bases). CDR1 and CDR2 (germline): ENHRY, SYGVKD. The length of the CDR3 is 14 residues.

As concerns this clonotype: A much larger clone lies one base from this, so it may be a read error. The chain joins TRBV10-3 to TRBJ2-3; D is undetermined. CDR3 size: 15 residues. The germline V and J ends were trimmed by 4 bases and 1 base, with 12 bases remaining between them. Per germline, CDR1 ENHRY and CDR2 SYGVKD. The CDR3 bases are TGTGCCATCAGTGTTTCGCCGTTTCGCACAGATACGCAGTATTTT. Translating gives CAISVSPFRTDTQYF.

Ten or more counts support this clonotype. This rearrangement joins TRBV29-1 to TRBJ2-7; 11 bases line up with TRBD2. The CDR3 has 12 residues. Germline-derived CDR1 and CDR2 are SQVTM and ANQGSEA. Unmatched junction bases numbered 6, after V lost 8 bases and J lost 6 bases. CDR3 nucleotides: TGCAGCTCTACTAGCGGGAGCTCCGAGCAGTACTTC. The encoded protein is CSSTSGSSEQYF.

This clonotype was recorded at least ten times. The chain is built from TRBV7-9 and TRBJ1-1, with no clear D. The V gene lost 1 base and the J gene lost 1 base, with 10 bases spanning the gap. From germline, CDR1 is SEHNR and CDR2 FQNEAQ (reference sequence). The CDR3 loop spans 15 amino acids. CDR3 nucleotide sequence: TGTGCCAGCAGCTTAGAGTTACCACCGAACACTGAAGCTTTCTTT. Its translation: CASSLELPPNTEAFF.

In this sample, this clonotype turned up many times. Here the CDR3 DNA reads TGTGCCAGCAGCCAAGAACATGGCGAGCAGTACTTC. Translating gives CASSQEHGEQYF. V gene TRBV14 combines with J gene TRBJ2-7, with unresolved D. V lost 0 bases and J lost 6, with 6 bases in between. Per germline, CDR1 SGHDN and CDR2 FVKESK. The CDR3 extends over 12 amino acids. Together with reference TRBV14 and TRBJ2-7, the CDR3 gives the full variable domain: EAGVTQFPSHSVIEKGQTVTLRCDPISGHDNLYWYRRVMGKEIKFLLHFVKESKQDESGMPNNRFLAERTGGTYSTLKVQPAELEDSGVYFCASSQEHGEQYFGPGTRLTVT.